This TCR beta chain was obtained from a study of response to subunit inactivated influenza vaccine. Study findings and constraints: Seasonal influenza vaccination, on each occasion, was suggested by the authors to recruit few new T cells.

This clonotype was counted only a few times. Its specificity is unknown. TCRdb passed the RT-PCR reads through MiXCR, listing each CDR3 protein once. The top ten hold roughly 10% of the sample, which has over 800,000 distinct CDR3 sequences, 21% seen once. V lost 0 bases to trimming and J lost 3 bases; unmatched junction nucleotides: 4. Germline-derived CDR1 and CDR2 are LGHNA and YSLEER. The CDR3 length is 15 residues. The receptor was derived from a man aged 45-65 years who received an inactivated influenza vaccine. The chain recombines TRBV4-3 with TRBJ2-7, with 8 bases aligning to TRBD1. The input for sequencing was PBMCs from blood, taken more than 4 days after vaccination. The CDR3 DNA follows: TGCGCCAGCAGCCAAGAAAGACAGGGGATCTACGAGCAGTACTTC. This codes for CASSQERQGIYEQYF.